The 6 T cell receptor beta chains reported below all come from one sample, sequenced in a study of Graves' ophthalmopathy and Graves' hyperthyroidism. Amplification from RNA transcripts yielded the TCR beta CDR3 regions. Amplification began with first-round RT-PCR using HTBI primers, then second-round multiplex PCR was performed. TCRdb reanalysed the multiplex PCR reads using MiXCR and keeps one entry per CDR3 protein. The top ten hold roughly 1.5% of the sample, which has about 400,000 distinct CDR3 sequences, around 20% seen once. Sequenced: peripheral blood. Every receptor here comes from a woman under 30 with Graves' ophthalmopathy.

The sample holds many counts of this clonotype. In DNA form, the CDR3 reads TGTGCCAGCAGCCCATGGGGACAGGTCAATCAGCCCCAGCATTTT. Its translation: CASSPWGQVNQPQHF. The chain employs TRBV6-2 or TRBV6-3 and TRBJ1-5, with 8 bases matching TRBD1. The germline CDR1 and CDR2 sequences are MNHEY and SVGEGT. CDR3 length equals 15 residues. The V segment lost 6 bases and the J segment 3 bases; nucleotides outside the gene matches: 7.

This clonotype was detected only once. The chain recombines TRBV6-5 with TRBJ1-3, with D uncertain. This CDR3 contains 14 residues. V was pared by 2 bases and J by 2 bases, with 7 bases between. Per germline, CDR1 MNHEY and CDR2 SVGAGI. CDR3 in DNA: TGTGCCAGCAGTTACGCCAGCACTGGAAACACCATATATTTT. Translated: CASSYASTGNTIYF.

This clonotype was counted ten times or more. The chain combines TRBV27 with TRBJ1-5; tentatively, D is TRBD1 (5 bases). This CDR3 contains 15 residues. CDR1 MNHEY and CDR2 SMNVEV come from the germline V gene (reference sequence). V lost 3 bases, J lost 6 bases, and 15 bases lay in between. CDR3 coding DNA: TGTGCCAGCAGTTTCAAATCAGGGATACGTCAGCCCCAGCATTTT. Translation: CASSFKSGIRQPQHF.

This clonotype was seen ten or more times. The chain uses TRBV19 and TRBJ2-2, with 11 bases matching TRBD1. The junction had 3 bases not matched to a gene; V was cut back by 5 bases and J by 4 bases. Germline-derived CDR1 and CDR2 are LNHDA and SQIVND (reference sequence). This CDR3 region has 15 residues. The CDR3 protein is CASSLGQGVTGELFF. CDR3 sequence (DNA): TGTGCCAGTAGTCTGGGACAGGGGGTCACCGGGGAGCTGTTTTTT.

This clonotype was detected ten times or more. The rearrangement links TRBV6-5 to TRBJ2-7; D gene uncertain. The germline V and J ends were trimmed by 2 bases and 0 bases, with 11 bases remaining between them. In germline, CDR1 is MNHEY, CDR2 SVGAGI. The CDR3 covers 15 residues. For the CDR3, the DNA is TGTGCCAGCAGTTACGGTCTAAGAAGCTCCTACGAGCAGTACTTC. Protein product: CASSYGLRSSYEQYF.

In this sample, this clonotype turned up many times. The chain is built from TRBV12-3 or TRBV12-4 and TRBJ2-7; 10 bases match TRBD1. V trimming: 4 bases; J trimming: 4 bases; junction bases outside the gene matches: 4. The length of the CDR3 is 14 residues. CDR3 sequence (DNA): TGTGCCAGCAGTTCGGACAGGGGGAGGTACGAGCAGTACTTC. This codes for CASSSDRGRYEQYF.